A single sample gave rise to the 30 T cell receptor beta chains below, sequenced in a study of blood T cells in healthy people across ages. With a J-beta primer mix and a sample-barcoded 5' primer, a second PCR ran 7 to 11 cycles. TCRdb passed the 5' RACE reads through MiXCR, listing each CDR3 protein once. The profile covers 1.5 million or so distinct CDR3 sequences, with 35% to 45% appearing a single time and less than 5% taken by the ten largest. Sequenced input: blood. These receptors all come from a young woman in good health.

The CDR3 reads CASSQVVGIGYTF. For the CDR3, the DNA is TGTGCCAGCAGCCAAGTGGTAGGGATAGGCTACACCTTC. V and J are TRBV14 and TRBJ1-2; D gene unclear. This CDR3 has 13 residues. Germline-derived CDR1 and CDR2 are SGHDN and FVKESK. V lost 1 base, J lost 8 bases, and 11 bases lay in between.

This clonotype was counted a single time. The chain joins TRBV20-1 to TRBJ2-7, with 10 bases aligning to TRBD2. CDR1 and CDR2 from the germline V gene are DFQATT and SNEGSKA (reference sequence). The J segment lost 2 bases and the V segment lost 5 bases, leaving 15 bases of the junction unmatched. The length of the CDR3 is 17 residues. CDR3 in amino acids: CSAQGLAGEALTYEQYF. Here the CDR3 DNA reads TGCAGTGCTCAAGGGCTAGCGGGGGAAGCCTTAACCTACGAGCAGTACTTC.

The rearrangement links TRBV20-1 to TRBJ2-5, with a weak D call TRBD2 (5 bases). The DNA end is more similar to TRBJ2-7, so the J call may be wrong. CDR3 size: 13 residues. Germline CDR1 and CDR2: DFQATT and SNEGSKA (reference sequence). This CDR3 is CSARDRGDYEQYF. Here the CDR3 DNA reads TGCAGTGCTAGAGATCGGGGAGACTACGAGCAGTACTTC.

CDR3 DNA: TGTGCCAGCAGGGACCCGGGACAGGGGGTTCCCGGGGAGCTGTTTTTT. Amino acids: CASRDPGQGVPGELFF. This chain links TRBV28 with TRBJ2-2, with 11 bases that match TRBD1. The V gene's germline CDR1 is MDHEN and CDR2 SYDVKM. With V trimmed by 6 bases and J by 6 bases, 9 bases remained unmatched. This CDR3 spans 16 amino acids.

CDR3 protein: CASSLSGGNTGELFF. As DNA, the CDR3 is TGTGCCAGCAGCCTTAGCGGGGGGAACACCGGGGAGCTGTTTTTT. The chain couples TRBV11-2 to TRBJ2-2, with 9 bases aligning to TRBD2. Germline loops: CDR1 SGHAT, CDR2 FQNNGV. V was pared by 5 bases and J by 1 base, with 2 bases of the junction left unmatched. The CDR3 contains 15 residues.

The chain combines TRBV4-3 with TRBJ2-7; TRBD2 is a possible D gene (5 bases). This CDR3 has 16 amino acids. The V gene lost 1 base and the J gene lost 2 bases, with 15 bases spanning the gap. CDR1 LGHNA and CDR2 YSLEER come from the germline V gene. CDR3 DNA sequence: TGCGCCAGCAGCCAAGGGGGTGGGAGTTTTACCTACGAGCAGTACTTC. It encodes CASSQGGGSFTYEQYF.

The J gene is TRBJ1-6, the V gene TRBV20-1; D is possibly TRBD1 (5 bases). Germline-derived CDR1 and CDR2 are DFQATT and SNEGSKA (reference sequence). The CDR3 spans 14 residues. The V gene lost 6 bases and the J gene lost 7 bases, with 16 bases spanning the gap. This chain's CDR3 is CSAATGTTNSPLHF. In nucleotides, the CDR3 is TGCAGTGCAGCTACGGGGACCACCAATTCACCCCTCCACTTT.

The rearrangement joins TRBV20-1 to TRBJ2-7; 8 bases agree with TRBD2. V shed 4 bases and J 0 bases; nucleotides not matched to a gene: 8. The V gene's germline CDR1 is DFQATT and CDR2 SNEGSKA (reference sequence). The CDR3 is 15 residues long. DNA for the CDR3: TGCAGTGCTACTACTTATAGCGGGATCTCCTACGAGCAGTACTTC. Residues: CSATTYSGISYEQYF.

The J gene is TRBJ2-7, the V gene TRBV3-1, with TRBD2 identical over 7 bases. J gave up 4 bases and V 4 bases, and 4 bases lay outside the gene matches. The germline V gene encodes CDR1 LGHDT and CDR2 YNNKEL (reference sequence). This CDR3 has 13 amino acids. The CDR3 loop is CASSPAGDYEQYF. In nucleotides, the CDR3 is TGTGCCAGCAGCCCGGCGGGAGATTACGAGCAGTACTTC.

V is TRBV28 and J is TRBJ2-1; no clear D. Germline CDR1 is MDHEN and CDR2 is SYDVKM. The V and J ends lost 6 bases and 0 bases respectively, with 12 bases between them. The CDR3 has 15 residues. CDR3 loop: CASSFPTDSYNEQFF. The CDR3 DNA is TGTGCCAGCAGCTTCCCGACTGACTCCTACAATGAGCAGTTCTTC.

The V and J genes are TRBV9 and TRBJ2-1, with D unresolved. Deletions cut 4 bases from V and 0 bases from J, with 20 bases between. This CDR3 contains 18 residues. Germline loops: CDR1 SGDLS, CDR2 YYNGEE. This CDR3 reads CASSINVETPSSYNEQFF. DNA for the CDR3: TGTGCCAGCAGCATAAACGTAGAGACCCCGAGCTCCTACAATGAGCAGTTCTTC.

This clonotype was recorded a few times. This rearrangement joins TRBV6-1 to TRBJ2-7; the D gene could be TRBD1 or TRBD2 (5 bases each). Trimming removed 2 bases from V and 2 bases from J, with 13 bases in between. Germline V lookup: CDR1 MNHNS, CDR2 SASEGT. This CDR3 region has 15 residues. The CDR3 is CASSESPGTPYEQYF. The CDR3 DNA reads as TGTGCCAGCAGTGAATCTCCCGGGACCCCCTACGAGCAGTACTTC.

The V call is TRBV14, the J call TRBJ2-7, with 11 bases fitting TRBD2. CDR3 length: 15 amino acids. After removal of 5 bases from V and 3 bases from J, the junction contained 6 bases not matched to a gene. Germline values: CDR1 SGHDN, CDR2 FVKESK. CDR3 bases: TGTGCCAGCAGCTCTTCAACTAGCGGGAGCTACGAGCAGTACTTC. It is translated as CASSSSTSGSYEQYF.

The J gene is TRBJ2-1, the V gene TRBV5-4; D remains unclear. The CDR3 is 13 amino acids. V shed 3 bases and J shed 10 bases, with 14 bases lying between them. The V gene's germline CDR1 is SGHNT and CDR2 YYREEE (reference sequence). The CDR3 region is CASSSPLTYEQFF. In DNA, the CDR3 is TGTGCCAGCAGCTCCCCATTAACTTACGAGCAGTTCTTC.

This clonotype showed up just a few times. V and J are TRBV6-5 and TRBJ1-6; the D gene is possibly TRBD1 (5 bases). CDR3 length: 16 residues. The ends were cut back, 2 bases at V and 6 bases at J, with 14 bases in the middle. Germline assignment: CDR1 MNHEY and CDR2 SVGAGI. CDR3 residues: CASSYGLGEGNSPLHF. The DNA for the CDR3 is TGTGCCAGCAGTTACGGGCTAGGGGAAGGTAATTCACCCCTCCACTTT.

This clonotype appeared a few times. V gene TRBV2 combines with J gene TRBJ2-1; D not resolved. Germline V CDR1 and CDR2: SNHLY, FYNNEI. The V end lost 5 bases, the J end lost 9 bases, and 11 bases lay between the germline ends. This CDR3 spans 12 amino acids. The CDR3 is CASSLLSREQFF. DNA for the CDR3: TGTGCCAGCAGTCTTCTTAGTCGTGAGCAGTTCTTC.

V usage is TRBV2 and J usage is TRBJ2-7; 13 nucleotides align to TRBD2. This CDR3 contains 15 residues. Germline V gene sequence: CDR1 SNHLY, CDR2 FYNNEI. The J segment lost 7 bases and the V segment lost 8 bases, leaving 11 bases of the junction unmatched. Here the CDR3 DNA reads TGTGCCAGCGTTCGGACTAGCGGGGGAGTGGGTGAGCAGTACTTC. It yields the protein CASVRTSGGVGEQYF.

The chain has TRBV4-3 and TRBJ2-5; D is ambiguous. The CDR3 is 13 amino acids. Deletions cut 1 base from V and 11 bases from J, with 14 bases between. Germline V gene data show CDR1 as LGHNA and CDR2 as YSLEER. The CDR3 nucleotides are TGCGCCAGCAGCCAAGTATTGAAAGATGAGCAGTACTTC. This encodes CASSQVLKDEQYF.

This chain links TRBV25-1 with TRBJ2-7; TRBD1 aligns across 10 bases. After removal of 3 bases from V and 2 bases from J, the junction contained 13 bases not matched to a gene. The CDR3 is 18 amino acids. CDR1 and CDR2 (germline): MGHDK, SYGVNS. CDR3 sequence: CASSETGGSRDYAYEQYF. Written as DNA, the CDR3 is TGTGCCAGCAGTGAGACAGGGGGCTCCCGGGACTACGCCTACGAGCAGTACTTC.

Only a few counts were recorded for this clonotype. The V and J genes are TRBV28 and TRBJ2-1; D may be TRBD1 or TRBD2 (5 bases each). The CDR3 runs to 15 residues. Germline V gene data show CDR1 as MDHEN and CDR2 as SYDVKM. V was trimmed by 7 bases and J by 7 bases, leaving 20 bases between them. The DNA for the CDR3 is TGTGCCAGCATGGGGGTTGGGCCCACGCGAAATGAGCAGTTCTTC. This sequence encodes CASMGVGPTRNEQFF.

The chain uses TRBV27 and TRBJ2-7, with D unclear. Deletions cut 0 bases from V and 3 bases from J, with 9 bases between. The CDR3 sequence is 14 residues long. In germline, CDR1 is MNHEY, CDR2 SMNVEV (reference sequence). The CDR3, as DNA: TGTGCCAGCAGTTTATCGAGTGGGGTCTACGAGCAGTACTTC. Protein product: CASSLSSGVYEQYF.

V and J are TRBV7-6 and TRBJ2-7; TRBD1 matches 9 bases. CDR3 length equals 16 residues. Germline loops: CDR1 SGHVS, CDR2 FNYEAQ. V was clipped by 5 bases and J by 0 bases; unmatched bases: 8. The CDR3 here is CASSRQDRGLSYEQYF. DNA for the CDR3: TGTGCCAGCAGCCGTCAGGACAGGGGCCTCTCCTACGAGCAGTACTTC.

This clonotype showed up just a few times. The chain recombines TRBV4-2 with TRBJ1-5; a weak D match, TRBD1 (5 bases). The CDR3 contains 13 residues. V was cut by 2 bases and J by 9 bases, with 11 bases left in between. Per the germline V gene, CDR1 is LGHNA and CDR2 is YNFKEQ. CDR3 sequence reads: CASSQTGFSPQHF. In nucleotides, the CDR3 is TGTGCCAGCAGCCAAACAGGTTTCTCGCCCCAGCATTTT.

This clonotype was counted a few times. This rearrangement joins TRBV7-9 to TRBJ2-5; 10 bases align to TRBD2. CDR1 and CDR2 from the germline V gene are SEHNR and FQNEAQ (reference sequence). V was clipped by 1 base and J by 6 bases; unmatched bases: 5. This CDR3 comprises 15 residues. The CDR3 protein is CASSLDERGGKTQYF. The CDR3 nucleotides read TGTGCCAGCAGCTTAGATGAGCGGGGGGGCAAGACCCAGTACTTC.

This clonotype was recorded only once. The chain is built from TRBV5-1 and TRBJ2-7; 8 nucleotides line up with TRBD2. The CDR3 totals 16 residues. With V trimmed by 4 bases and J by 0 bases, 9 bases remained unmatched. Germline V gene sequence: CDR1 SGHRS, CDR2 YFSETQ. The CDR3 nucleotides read TGCGCCAGCAGCGCAGGACTAGCACCCAGCTCCTACGAGCAGTACTTC. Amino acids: CASSAGLAPSSYEQYF.

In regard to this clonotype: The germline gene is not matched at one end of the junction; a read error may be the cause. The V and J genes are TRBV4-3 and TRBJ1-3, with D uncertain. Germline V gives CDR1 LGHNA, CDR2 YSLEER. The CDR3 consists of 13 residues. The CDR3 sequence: CASSPQGGNTIYF. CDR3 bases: TGTGCCAGCAGTCCCCAAGGGGGAAACACCATATATTTT.

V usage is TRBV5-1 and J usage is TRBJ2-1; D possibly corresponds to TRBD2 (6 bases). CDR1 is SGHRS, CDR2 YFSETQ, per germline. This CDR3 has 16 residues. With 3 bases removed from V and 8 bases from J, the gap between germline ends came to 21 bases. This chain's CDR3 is CASSSGAGIYSDEQFF. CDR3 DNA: TGCGCCAGCAGCTCTGGGGCGGGGATTTATTCGGATGAGCAGTTCTTC.

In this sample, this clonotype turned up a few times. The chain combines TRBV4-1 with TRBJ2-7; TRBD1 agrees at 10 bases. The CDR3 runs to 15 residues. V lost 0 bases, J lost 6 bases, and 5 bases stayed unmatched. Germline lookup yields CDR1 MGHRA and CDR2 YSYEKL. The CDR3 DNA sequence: TGCGCCAGCAGCCAAGATGAGGGGACAGGGGTCGAGCAGTACTTC. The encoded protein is CASSQDEGTGVEQYF.

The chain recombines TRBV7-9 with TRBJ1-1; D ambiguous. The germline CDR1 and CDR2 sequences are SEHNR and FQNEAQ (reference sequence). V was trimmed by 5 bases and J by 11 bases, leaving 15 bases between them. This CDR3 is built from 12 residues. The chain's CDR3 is CASSLIGEAAFF. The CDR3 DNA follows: TGTGCCAGCAGCCTCATTGGAGAGGCCGCTTTCTTT.

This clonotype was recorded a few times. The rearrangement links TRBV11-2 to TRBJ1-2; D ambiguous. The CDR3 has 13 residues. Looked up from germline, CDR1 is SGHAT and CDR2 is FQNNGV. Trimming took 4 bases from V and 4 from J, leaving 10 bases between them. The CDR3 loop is CASSSPRSYGYTF. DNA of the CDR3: TGTGCCAGCAGCTCCCCCCGGTCCTATGGCTACACCTTC.